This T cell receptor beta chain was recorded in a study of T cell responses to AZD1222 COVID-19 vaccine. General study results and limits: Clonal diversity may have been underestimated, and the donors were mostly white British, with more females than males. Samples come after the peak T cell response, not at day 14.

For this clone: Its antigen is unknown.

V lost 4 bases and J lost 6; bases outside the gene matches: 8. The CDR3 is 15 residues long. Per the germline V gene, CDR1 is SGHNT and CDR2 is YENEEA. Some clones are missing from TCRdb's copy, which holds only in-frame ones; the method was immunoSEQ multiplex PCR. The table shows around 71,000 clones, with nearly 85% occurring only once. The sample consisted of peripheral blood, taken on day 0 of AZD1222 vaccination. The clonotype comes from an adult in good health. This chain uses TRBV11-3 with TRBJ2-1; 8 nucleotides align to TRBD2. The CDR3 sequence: CASSSGTRRSNEQFF. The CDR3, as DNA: TGTGCCAGCAGCTCGGGGACTAGGCGATCCAATGAGCAGTTCTTC.